A selection of T cell receptor beta chains follows, all from one sample in a study of shared clonotypes between healthy human individuals. Produced via immunoSEQ multiplex PCR; TCRdb's table is partial and in-frame only. In the table there are about 1.5 million clones, 95% to 99% of which are singletons. Material: naive CD4+ T cells sorted from blood. Receptors were obtained from a young man in good health. Both conserved end residues are part of each CDR3. A D gene is named only where the DNA matches it firmly. Rows give clone size only sometimes, using once, few, many, or a class for an expanded clone.

CDR3aa,CDR3nt,abundance,j_gene,v_gene,len,d_gene
CSVVGLRTTDTQYF,TGCAGCGTCGTCGGACTCCGAACCACAGATACGCAGTATTTT,.,TRBJ2-3,TRBV29-1,14,.
CASSQRVMNTEAFF,TGTGCCAGCAGCCAACGGGTCATGAACACTGAAGCTTTCTTT,.,TRBJ1-1,TRBV9,14,.
CASSLERFKDEQYF,TGTGCCAGCAGCTTAGAACGGTTTAAGGACGAGCAGTACTTC,.,TRBJ2-7,TRBV7-9,14,.
CASSVRSLDTQYF,TGCGCCAGCAGTGTACGTAGTCTTGATACGCAGTATTTT,.,TRBJ2-3,TRBV10-2,13,.
CASSSGTARILNTEAFF,TGTGCCAGCTCATCGGGGACAGCCCGAATTTTGAACACTGAAGCTTTCTTT,.,TRBJ1-1,TRBV18,17,TRBD1
CASSQDSALKREQYF,TGCGCCAGCAGCCAAGATTCGGCGCTGAAACGCGAGCAGTACTTC,.,TRBJ2-7,TRBV4-1,15,.
CASSPRGGRSGSYNEQFF,TGTGCCAGCAGTCCAAGGGGTGGTCGAAGTGGCTCCTACAATGAGCAGTTCTTC,once,TRBJ2-1,TRBV28,18,.
CASSPGHRQYF,TGTGCCAGCAGCCCAGGACATAGGCAGTATTTT,.,TRBJ2-3,TRBV14,11,.
CSVDGLGTGELFF,TGCAGCGTTGATGGGCTAGGCACCGGGGAGCTGTTTTTT,.,TRBJ2-2,TRBV29-1,13,.
CASSQPRQGRDGYTF,TGCGCCAGCAGCCAACCTCGACAGGGAAGGGATGGCTACACCTTC,.,TRBJ1-2,TRBV4-1,15,TRBD1
CASSSSGPEAFF,TGTGCCAGCAGTTCCTCTGGGCCTGAAGCTTTCTTT,.,TRBJ1-1,TRBV28,12,.
CASSRDSSSYEQYF,TGTGCCAGCTCGCGGGACAGCAGCTCCTACGAGCAGTACTTC,.,TRBJ2-7,TRBV18,14,.
CASREFSGNTGELFF,TGTGCCAGCAGAGAGTTCTCGGGAAACACCGGGGAGCTGTTTTTT,.,TRBJ2-2,TRBV2,15,.
CASSPPGRPAYEQYF,TGTGCCAGCAGTCCCCCGGGACGGCCCGCCTACGAGCAGTACTTC,.,TRBJ2-7,TRBV6-1,15,.
CASSYSILGLSSPLHF,TGTGCCAGCAGTTACAGTATTCTGGGCCTTAGTTCACCCCTCCACTTT,.,TRBJ1-6,TRBV6-5,16,.
CASSLGVSGGTQYF,TGTGCCAGCAGCTTGGGTGTTTCGGGGGGGACCCAGTACTTC,.,TRBJ2-5,TRBV5-8,14,TRBD2
CAISGIQGTGELFF,TGTGCCATCAGTGGAATCCAAGGGACCGGGGAGCTGTTTTTT,.,TRBJ2-2,TRBV10-3,14,.
CASSLGTLSTDTQYF,TGTGCCAGCAGCTTGGGGACTTTAAGCACAGATACGCAGTATTTT,.,TRBJ2-3,TRBV5-4,15,.
CASSLGGGTEAFF,TGTGCCAGCAGCTTAGGGGGGGGCACTGAAGCTTTCTTT,.,TRBJ1-1,TRBV7-2,13,.
CASSLRIGADLNQPQHF,TGCGCCAGCAGCCTAAGGATCGGGGCAGATCTCAATCAGCCCCAGCATTTT,once,TRBJ1-5,TRBV4-1,17,.
CASSLAASGSSYEQYF,TGCGCCAGCAGCTTGGCCGCTAGCGGGAGCTCCTACGAGCAGTACTTC,.,TRBJ2-7,TRBV5-1,16,TRBD2
CASKKWASGYTF,TGTGCCAGCAAAAAGTGGGCGTCTGGCTACACCTTC,.,TRBJ1-2,TRBV6-5,12,.
CASSPGQGFPMGIYF,TGCGCCAGCAGCCCGGGACAGGGTTTCCCAATGGGCATATATTTT,.,TRBJ1-3,TRBV5-1,15,TRBD1
CASSLFGATNEKLFF,TGTGCCAGCAGCTTGTTCGGCGCAACTAATGAAAAACTGTTTTTT,.,TRBJ1-4,TRBV5-4,15,.
CASSFGRGGYEQYF,TGTGCCAGCAGTTTCGGGAGGGGGGGCTACGAGCAGTACTTC,.,TRBJ2-7,TRBV27,14,TRBD2
CASSPQLADTQYF,TGTGCCAGCTCACCACAATTAGCTGATACGCAGTATTTT,.,TRBJ2-3,TRBV18,13,.
CASSQEVTNYEQYF,TGCGCCAGCAGCCAAGAAGTCACCAACTACGAGCAGTACTTC,.,TRBJ2-7,TRBV4-1,14,.
CASMGQPNEKLFF,TGCGCCAGCATGGGACAGCCTAATGAAAAACTGTTTTTT,.,TRBJ1-4,TRBV4-1,13,TRBD1
CASSISTNQPQHF,TGTGCCAGTAGTATAAGCACCAATCAGCCCCAGCATTTT,.,TRBJ1-5,TRBV19,13,.
CASSLFLGDTGELFF,TGCGCCAGCAGCTTGTTTCTGGGCGACACCGGGGAGCTGTTTTTT,.,TRBJ2-2,TRBV5-1,15,.
CASSSKNGLAEQETQYF,TGTGCCAGCAGTTCAAAGAACGGACTAGCGGAACAAGAGACCCAGTACTTC,.,TRBJ2-5,TRBV28,17,TRBD2
CASGREPNEQFF,TGTGCCAGCGGCAGGGAACCCAATGAGCAGTTCTTC,.,TRBJ2-1,TRBV2,12,.
CASRMTGLNTEAFF,TGTGCCAGCAGGATGACAGGCCTGAACACTGAAGCTTTCTTT,.,TRBJ1-1,TRBV5-5,14,.
CSASFQNIQYF,TGCAGTGCTAGTTTCCAGAACATTCAGTACTTC,.,TRBJ2-4,TRBV20-1,11,.
CASSLGGHTTYEQYF,TGTGCCAGCAGCTTAGGAGGTCATACGACCTACGAGCAGTACTTC,.,TRBJ2-7,TRBV11-2,15,.
CAWSWEGLFGTIYF,TGTGCCTGGAGCTGGGAGGGTCTCTTTGGCACCATATATTTT,.,TRBJ1-3,TRBV30,14,.
CASSPGPRVPEATEAFF,TGTGCCAGCAGTCCAGGACCACGTGTACCTGAAGCCACTGAAGCTTTCTTT,.,TRBJ1-1,TRBV27,17,.
CATSGDRVSGYTGELFF,TGTGCCACCAGCGGGGACAGGGTAAGTGGGTACACCGGGGAGCTGTTTTTT,.,TRBJ2-2,TRBV15,17,TRBD1
CASSEYRDEKLFF,TGTGCCAGCAGTGAATACAGGGATGAAAAACTGTTTTTT,.,TRBJ1-4,TRBV2,13,.
CASRKTGGWGEKLFF,TGTGCCAGCAGAAAGACAGGGGGCTGGGGTGAAAAACTGTTTTTT,.,TRBJ1-4,TRBV27,15,TRBD1
CASSPIRRGPTNEQFF,TGTGCCAGCAGTCCCATCCGGAGGGGACCTACGAATGAGCAGTTCTTC,.,TRBJ2-1,TRBV2,16,.
CAISETAYEQYF,TGTGCCATCAGTGAAACCGCCTACGAGCAGTACTTC,.,TRBJ2-7,TRBV10-3,12,.
CATSRGPDTQYF,TGTGCCACCAGCAGAGGACCAGATACGCAGTATTTT,.,TRBJ2-3,TRBV15,12,.
CASSIGRGTSGNTIYF,TGTGCCAGTAGTATTGGTCGCGGGACCTCTGGAAACACCATATATTTT,.,TRBJ1-3,TRBV19,16,.
CASSLRQGSEQYF,TGTGCCAGCAGCTTGCGACAGGGATCCGAGCAGTACTTC,.,TRBJ2-7,TRBV11-2,13,TRBD1
CASIVSGSQPQHF,TGTGCCAGCATCGTTTCGGGGAGTCAGCCCCAGCATTTT,.,TRBJ1-5,TRBV6-1,13,.
CAGSNGQDTDTQYF,TGTGCCGGCAGCAATGGACAGGACACAGATACGCAGTATTTT,.,TRBJ2-3,TRBV5-6,14,TRBD1
CASSLDRVGEQFF,TGTGCCAGCAGCTTGGACAGGGTTGGTGAGCAGTTCTTC,.,TRBJ2-1,TRBV11-2,13,TRBD1